What follows is one T cell receptor (beta chain) and its context. Its cognate antigen is unknown. TCRdb's copy holds only in-frame clones and misses some; the assay was immunoSEQ multiplex PCR. Of approximately 50,000 clones in the sample, about 69% were seen once. This entry belongs to a study of T cell clones after liver transplantation. Study details: Apart from three HCV-positive recipients, transplants were for non-autoimmune, non-viral reasons.

Germline V lookup: CDR1 MGHDK, CDR2 SYGVNS. Deletions cut 8 bases from V and 4 bases from J, with 9 bases between. The CDR3 length is 12 residues. Study-level points and caveats: A larger donor-reactive than third-party decline suggested partial antigen-specific deletion.

The sequence was collected from a human patient who received a liver transplant. A subset of T cells may come from the graft donor. Sequenced material: CD4+ T cells from blood, taken 54 months after liver transplant. The rearrangement joins TRBV25-1 to TRBJ1-5, with a possible D match to TRBD1 (5 bases). CDR3 bases: TGTGCCAGCCAGTCAGGGAATCAGCCCCAGCATTTT. Residues: CASQSGNQPQHF.